This passage covers 32 T cell receptor beta chains from one sample sequenced in a study of blood T cell repertoires in COVID-19. The assay was immunoSEQ multiplex PCR, and TCRdb's table has in-frame clones only and misses some. Among hundreds of thousands of clones, more than 75% were seen once, and the ten largest hold roughly 2%. The material sequenced was PBMCs or T cells enriched from blood (not recorded which). These TCRs come from a woman in her 50s who had recovered from COVID-19.

The rearrangement uses TRBV30 and TRBJ2-7; perhaps TRBD2 as D (6 bases). This CDR3 spans 12 amino acids. The V and J ends lost 5 bases and 5 bases respectively, with 13 bases between them. Germline V CDR1 and CDR2: GTSNPN, SVGIG (reference sequence). The DNA for the CDR3 is TGTGCCTGGTCCTGGGGACTTCACGAGCAGTACTTC. It encodes CAWSWGLHEQYF.

The chain joins TRBV7-2 to TRBJ1-4; D not resolved. The CDR3 is 13 residues long. V dropped 7 bases and J dropped 3 bases, with 9 bases sitting between them. Germline V gives CDR1 SGHTA, CDR2 FQGNSA. CDR3 bases: TGTGCCAGCAACAGTTCCCCTAATGAAAAACTGTTTTTT. Protein product: CASNSSPNEKLFF.

The sample holds one count of this clone. The chain has TRBV11-3 and TRBJ2-6; 7 bases are shared with TRBD1. This CDR3 contains 15 residues. V was clipped by 4 bases and J by 2 bases; unmatched bases: 2. CDR1 and CDR2 (germline): SGHNT, YENEEA. As DNA, the CDR3 is TGTGCCAGCAGCTCCCAGGGGGCTGGGGCCAACGTCCTGACTTTC. Its protein product is CASSSQGAGANVLTF.

V is TRBV9 and J is TRBJ2-2; 11 nucleotides align to TRBD2. CDR1 SGDLS and CDR2 YYNGEE come from the germline V gene. CDR3 length equals 17 residues. With V trimmed by 0 bases and J by 3 bases, 4 bases remained unmatched. DNA of the CDR3: TGTGCCAGCAGCGTAGGGGGACTAGCGGAAGACACCGGGGAGCTGTTTTTT. This gives the protein CASSVGGLAEDTGELFF.

The rearrangement uses TRBV9 and TRBJ2-7; 8 bases align to TRBD2. Germline trimming cut 0 bases from V and 7 bases from J; bases unmatched to any gene: 9. Germline values: CDR1 SGDLS, CDR2 YYNGEE. The CDR3 is 15 residues long. CDR3 coding DNA: TGTGCCAGCAGCGTAGAGTCCAGCGGGAGCGGTGAGCAGTACTTC. Translating it yields CASSVESSGSGEQYF.

This chain joins TRBV5-1 and TRBJ1-6; TRBD1 matches at 7 bases. V lost 0 bases, J lost 9 bases, and 6 bases stayed unmatched. This CDR3 has 15 amino acids. Germline assignment: CDR1 SGHRS and CDR2 YFSETQ. The CDR3 bases are TGCGCCAGCAGCTTGGACAGGGGAAAAGTTTCACCCCTCCACTTT. Translating it yields CASSLDRGKVSPLHF.

This sequence joins TRBV5-6 and TRBJ2-3; D remains ambiguous. The germline V gene has CDR1 SGHDT and CDR2 YYEEEE. The V and J ends lost 5 bases and 2 bases respectively, with 12 bases between them. CDR3 length: 14 amino acids. CDR3 loop: CASSPRKPTDTQYF. The CDR3 DNA follows: TGTGCCAGCAGTCCCAGGAAGCCCACAGATACGCAGTATTTT.

The chain employs TRBV6-5 and TRBJ2-7; possible D gene TRBD2, 6 bases. CDR1 and CDR2 (germline): MNHEY, SVGAGI. Trimming stripped 7 bases from V and 6 bases from J, with 19 bases between. The CDR3 consists of 14 residues. CDR3 amino acids: CASTGGLARTEQYF. For the CDR3, the DNA is TGTGCCAGCACTGGGGGGTTAGCGAGGACCGAGCAGTACTTC.

V usage is TRBV4-1 and J usage is TRBJ1-2; D perhaps matches TRBD1 (5 bases). CDR3 length: 15 amino acids. V was trimmed by 3 bases and J by 5 bases, leaving 16 bases between them. Germline values: CDR1 MGHRA, CDR2 YSYEKL. The CDR3 loop reads CASSQGGVPGYGYTF. In nucleotides, the CDR3 is TGCGCCAGCAGCCAGGGAGGGGTCCCAGGATATGGCTACACCTTC.

The chain joins TRBV15 to TRBJ2-7, with 13 nucleotides matching TRBD2. Germline V lookup: CDR1 LNHNV, CDR2 YYDKDF (reference sequence). This CDR3 is 17 amino acids long. V lost 3 bases, J lost 5 bases, and 10 bases stayed unmatched. The CDR3 sequence is CATSSPGLAGWVDEQYF. The CDR3 region has the DNA TGTGCCACCAGCAGTCCGGGACTAGCGGGATGGGTCGACGAGCAGTACTTC.

V gene TRBV2 combines with J gene TRBJ1-1; a possible D gene is TRBD1 (5 bases). Trimming removed 5 bases from V and 5 bases from J, with 18 bases in between. The CDR3 has 15 residues. Per the germline V gene, CDR1 is SNHLY and CDR2 is FYNNEI. The CDR3 DNA reads TGTGCCAGCAGTCGATGGACCGGCGGGGGAACTGAAGCTTTCTTT. Its translation is CASSRWTGGGTEAFF.

The CDR3 coding sequence is TGTGCCAGCAGCTTGGCAGGGGATGAGTACGAGCAGTACTTC. It is translated as CASSLAGDEYEQYF. This chain joins TRBV5-6 and TRBJ2-7; possible D gene TRBD1, 6 bases. The CDR3 covers 14 residues. Trimming took 0 bases from V and 4 from J, leaving 11 bases between them. CDR1 SGHDT and CDR2 YYEEEE come from the germline V gene.

This chain links TRBV9 with TRBJ1-2, with D possibly being TRBD1 (6 bases). Trimming pared 0 bases from V and 5 bases from J, leaving 11 bases between. The CDR3 sequence is 14 residues long. Germline CDR1 is SGDLS and CDR2 is YYNGEE. CDR3 DNA: TGTGCCAGCAGCGTAGTTACAGGGTTGTATGGCTACACCTTC. Translated: CASSVVTGLYGYTF.

The chain couples TRBV2 to TRBJ1-2, with no clear D. The CDR3 is 13 residues long. The germline V and J ends were trimmed by 3 bases and 1 base, with 6 bases remaining between them. Germline CDR1 and CDR2: SNHLY and FYNNEI. CDR3 nucleotide sequence: TGTGCCAGCAGTGAGGGAGTTAACTATGGCTACACCTTC. This sequence encodes CASSEGVNYGYTF.

The rearrangement joins TRBV27 to TRBJ1-1; TRBD1 might be the D (6 bases). CDR1 is MNHEY and CDR2 is SMNVEV in the germline V gene (reference sequence). The V and J ends lost 5 bases and 1 base respectively, with 14 bases between them. CDR3 length equals 15 residues. The chain's CDR3 is CASSPRTASNTEAFF. The CDR3, as DNA: TGTGCCAGCAGTCCTCGGACAGCCTCGAACACTGAAGCTTTCTTT.

V is TRBV28 and J is TRBJ2-5; maybe TRBD2 (5 bases). The CDR3 covers 14 residues. The germline V gene encodes CDR1 MDHEN and CDR2 SYDVKM. Trimming stripped 6 bases from V and 5 bases from J, with 16 bases between. The CDR3 nucleotides read TGTGCCAGCAGCAAATCCGGGGTCGGGGAGACCCAGTACTTC. This encodes CASSKSGVGETQYF.

V usage is TRBV15 and J usage is TRBJ1-2, with TRBD1 matching over 9 bases. The length of the CDR3 is 15 residues. CDR1 LNHNV and CDR2 YYDKDF come from the germline V gene (reference sequence). J lost 8 bases, V lost 0 bases, and 7 bases had no gene match. The CDR3 loop is CATSRERRTGEGYTF. The CDR3 DNA follows: TGTGCCACCAGCAGAGAGCGGAGGACAGGGGAGGGCTACACCTTC.

CDR3 amino acids: CASSPREARQNTEAFF. The DNA for the CDR3 is TGTGCCAGCAGCCCTCGGGAGGCCAGGCAGAACACTGAAGCTTTCTTT. The chain couples TRBV14 to TRBJ1-1; D gene unclear. V was shortened by 4 bases and J by 1 base, with 16 bases between the two germline ends. The CDR3 loop spans 16 amino acids. Germline assignment: CDR1 SGHDN and CDR2 FVKESK.

The rearrangement links TRBV5-4 to TRBJ1-6, with D hard to call. The CDR3 loop spans 15 amino acids. The germline V and J ends were trimmed by 2 bases and 7 bases, with 13 bases remaining between them. The V gene's germline CDR1 is SGHNT and CDR2 YYREEE (reference sequence). The CDR3 coding sequence is TGTGCCAGCAGCTTCAGCGGGCTACGGAATTCACCCCTCCACTTT. Protein product: CASSFSGLRNSPLHF.

The chain is built from TRBV7-2 and TRBJ2-1; unclear D gene. The V end was cut by 0 bases, the J end by 2 bases, with 17 bases between. Germline CDR1 is SGHTA and CDR2 is FQGNSA. CDR3 size: 18 residues. The CDR3 nucleotides are TGTGCCAGCAGCTTAGCGTTTGGGCGATTTAAAACCTACAATGAGCAGTTCTTC. Protein sequence: CASSLAFGRFKTYNEQFF. Variable domain in full (rest from reference TRBV7-2 and TRBJ2-1): GAGVSQSPSNKVTEKGKDVELRCDPISGHTALYWYRQSLGQGLEFLIYFQGNSAPDKSGLPSDRFSAERTGGSVSTLTIQRTQQEDSAVYLCASSLAFGRFKTYNEQFFGPGTRLTVL.

The chain has TRBV10-3 and TRBJ2-2; the D gene is possibly TRBD1 (6 bases). Per germline, CDR1 ENHRY and CDR2 SYGVKD. The CDR3 runs 15 residues. The V end lost 0 bases, the J end lost 4 bases, and 9 bases lay between the germline ends. CDR3 sequence (DNA): TGTGCCATCAGTGAGTCGGGGGACACCACCGGGGAGCTGTTTTTT. This codes for CAISESGDTTGELFF.

This clone was counted between two and nine times. The rearrangement links TRBV29-1 to TRBJ2-3; TRBD1 matches 7 bases. V was clipped by 7 bases and J by 5 bases; unmatched bases: 9. CDR3 size: 13 residues. Germline V gene lookup returns CDR1 SQVTM and CDR2 ANQGSEA. The CDR3 DNA sequence: TGCAGCGGTGCGAGGGGACAGAGAGATACGCAGTATTTT. It yields the protein CSGARGQRDTQYF.

This clone was detected only a few times. The CDR3 loop reads CAWSRGSGGLNEKLFF. The CDR3, as DNA: TGTGCCTGGAGTCGAGGATCTGGGGGCCTAAATGAAAAACTGTTTTTT. The chain carries TRBV30 and TRBJ1-4; D is perhaps TRBD1 (6 bases). CDR1 and CDR2 from the germline V gene are GTSNPN and SVGIG (reference sequence). Trimming left V 2 bases short and J 5 bases short, with 18 bases between. This CDR3 is built from 16 residues.

This rearrangement joins TRBV7-2 to TRBJ1-6; no firm D call. This CDR3 spans 14 amino acids. V shed 1 base and J shed 6 bases, with 7 bases lying between them. The germline V gene encodes CDR1 SGHTA and CDR2 FQGNSA. Here the CDR3 DNA reads TGTGCCAGCAGCTTAGTCTCCGTTAATTCACCCCTCCACTTT. This encodes CASSLVSVNSPLHF.

This sequence joins TRBV4-1 and TRBJ1-5, with 11 positions matching TRBD1. There are 19 residues in the CDR3. Germline CDR1 reads MGHRA; CDR2 reads YSYEKL. Trimming took 3 bases from V and 6 from J; bases not matched to a gene: 16. CDR3 coding DNA: TGCGCCAGCAGCCACGAGGGGGGACAGGGGGGAATTCCCGGTCAGCCCCAGCATTTT. Translated, it gives CASSHEGGQGGIPGQPQHF.

This chain joins TRBV7-2 and TRBJ1-2; 7 nucleotides match TRBD1. Germline V gives CDR1 SGHTA, CDR2 FQGNSA. CDR3 length equals 13 residues. The V segment lost 4 bases and the J segment 3 bases; nucleotides outside the gene matches: 2. CDR3 DNA sequence: TGTGCCAGCAGCTCGGGACAGTACTATGGCTACACCTTC. Protein: CASSSGQYYGYTF.

The chain couples TRBV2 to TRBJ1-2, with 8 nucleotides matching TRBD1. Unmatched junction bases numbered 6, after V lost 1 base and J lost 5 bases. CDR1 SNHLY and CDR2 FYNNEI come from the germline V gene. CDR3 length equals 15 residues. The chain's CDR3 is CASSEEQGVSYGYTF. The CDR3 DNA reads TGTGCCAGCAGTGAAGAACAGGGGGTTTCTTATGGCTACACCTTC.

This clone was detected only once. The rearrangement joins TRBV2 to TRBJ2-5, with D possibly being TRBD1 (6 bases). Germline assignment: CDR1 SNHLY and CDR2 FYNNEI. With 1 base removed from V and 2 bases from J, the gap between germline ends came to 8 bases. The CDR3 has 14 amino acids. CDR3 protein: CASSEDRVQETQYF. In nucleotides, the CDR3 is TGTGCCAGCAGTGAAGACAGGGTGCAAGAGACCCAGTACTTC.

The chain combines TRBV3-1 (or the pseudogene TRBV3-2) with TRBJ1-4, with 7 nucleotides matching TRBD1. V shed 1 base and J 6 bases; nucleotides not matched to a gene: 5. The CDR3 contains 15 residues. CDR1 is LGHDT and CDR2 is YNNKEL in the germline V gene (reference sequence). This CDR3 is CASSQADRDDEKLFF. Written as DNA, the CDR3 is TGTGCCAGCAGCCAAGCCGACAGGGATGATGAAAAACTGTTTTTT.

The chain uses TRBV27 and TRBJ2-1, with 10 bases that match TRBD2. Looked up from germline, CDR1 is MNHEY and CDR2 is SMNVEV (reference sequence). The V gene end was trimmed by 4 bases and the J gene end by 5 bases; junction bases not matched to a gene: 14. The CDR3 is made up of 18 amino acids. CDR3 protein: CASSSYSLAGVLDNEQFF. Here the CDR3 DNA reads TGTGCCAGCAGTTCCTATAGTCTAGCGGGAGTTTTAGACAATGAGCAGTTCTTC.

V usage is TRBV7-3 and J usage is TRBJ2-7; 7 nucleotides line up with TRBD2. Trimming removed 1 base from V and 2 bases from J; junction bases left unmatched: 8. The CDR3 is 16 amino acids. The germline V gene has CDR1 SGHTA and CDR2 FQGTGA. This CDR3 reads CASSLRGGSLTYEQYF. The CDR3 nucleotides read TGTGCCAGCAGCTTAAGGGGCGGGAGTTTGACCTACGAGCAGTACTTC.

This chain connects TRBV30 to TRBJ1-5; D possibly corresponds to TRBD1 (5 bases). Germline V gene sequence: CDR1 GTSNPN, CDR2 SVGIG (reference sequence). V dropped 0 bases and J dropped 7 bases, with 10 bases sitting between them. There are 13 residues in the CDR3. The CDR3 here is CAWSVSTAQPQHF. DNA for the CDR3: TGTGCCTGGAGTGTGTCGACAGCCCAGCCCCAGCATTTT.